What follows are 5 T cell receptor beta chains derived from one specimen sequenced in a study of blood T cell repertoires in COVID-19. Sequencing was performed with immunoSEQ multiplex PCR; in TCRdb, only in-frame clones are kept and a portion is missing. This table holds 98,000 or so clones, around 82% found once. Sequences were obtained from peripheral blood. All receptors come from a man in his fifties or sixties with acute or convalescent COVID-19.

This clone was found once. The chain recombines TRBV18 with TRBJ1-5, with a weak D call TRBD1 (6 bases). Germline CDR1 is KGHSH and CDR2 is LQKENI. The ends were cut back, 5 bases at V and 8 bases at J, with 16 bases in the middle. The CDR3 is 14 residues long. CDR3 sequence: CASSNGQPQEPQHF. The CDR3 DNA follows: TGTGCCAGCTCAAACGGACAGCCCCAGGAGCCCCAGCATTTT.

The chain uses TRBV5-1 and TRBJ1-2; TRBD1 aligns across 9 bases. Germline CDR1 is SGHRS and CDR2 is YFSETQ. The CDR3 runs to 14 residues. J gave up 7 bases and V 0 bases, and 4 bases lay outside the gene matches. The CDR3 loop is CASSLGTGVAGYTF. The CDR3 coding sequence is TGCGCCAGCAGCTTGGGGACAGGGGTTGCTGGCTACACCTTC.

V usage is TRBV4-1 and J usage is TRBJ1-5, with D hard to call. CDR1 is MGHRA, CDR2 YSYEKL, per germline. The CDR3 contains 15 residues. Trimming pared 0 bases from V and 4 bases from J, leaving 10 bases between. Here the CDR3 reads CASSQDRGRNQPQHF. CDR3 DNA: TGCGCCAGCAGCCAAGATCGGGGAAGGAATCAGCCCCAGCATTTT.

The chain employs TRBV7-2 and TRBJ2-3, with 11 bases matching TRBD2. The CDR3 contains 19 residues. After removal of 4 bases from V and 2 bases from J, the junction contained 14 bases not matched to a gene. Germline V CDR1 and CDR2: SGHTA, FQGNSA. The chain's CDR3 is CASSSRGGTSGGTTDTQYF. CDR3 coding DNA: TGTGCCAGCAGCTCAAGAGGAGGGACTAGCGGAGGGACCACAGATACGCAGTATTTT.

The chain combines TRBV7-9 with TRBJ2-1; TRBD1 matches at 7 bases. The germline CDR1 and CDR2 sequences are SEHNR and FQNEAQ (reference sequence). The CDR3 consists of 15 residues. V shed 5 bases, J shed 4 bases, and the junction held 8 bases outside the gene matches. CDR3 sequence: CASSPRGQTYNEQFF. CDR3 sequence (DNA): TGTGCCAGCAGCCCCAGGGGACAGACTTACAATGAGCAGTTCTTC. Together with reference TRBV7-9 and TRBJ2-1, the CDR3 gives the full variable domain: DTGVSQNPRHKITKRGQNVTFRCDPISEHNRLYWYRQTLGQGPEFLTYFQNEAQLEKSRLLSDRFSAERPKGSFSTLEIQRTEQGDSAMYLCASSPRGQTYNEQFFGPGTRLTVL.